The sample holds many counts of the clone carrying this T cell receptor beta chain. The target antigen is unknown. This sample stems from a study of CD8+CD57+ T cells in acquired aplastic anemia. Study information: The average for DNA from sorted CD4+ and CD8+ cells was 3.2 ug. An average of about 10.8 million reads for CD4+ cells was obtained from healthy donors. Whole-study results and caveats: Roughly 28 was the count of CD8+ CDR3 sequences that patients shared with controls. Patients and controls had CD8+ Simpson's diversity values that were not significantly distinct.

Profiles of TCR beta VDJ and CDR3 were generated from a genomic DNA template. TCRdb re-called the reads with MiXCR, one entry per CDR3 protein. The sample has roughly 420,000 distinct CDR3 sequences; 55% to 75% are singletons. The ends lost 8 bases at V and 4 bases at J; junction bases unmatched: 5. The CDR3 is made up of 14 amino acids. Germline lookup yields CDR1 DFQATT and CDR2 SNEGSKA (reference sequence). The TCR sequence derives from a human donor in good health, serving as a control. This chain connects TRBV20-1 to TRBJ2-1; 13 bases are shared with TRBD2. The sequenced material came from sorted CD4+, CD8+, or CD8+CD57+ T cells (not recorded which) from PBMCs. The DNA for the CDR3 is TGCAGTTCTGGACTAGCGGGGGCTTACAATGAGCAGTTCTTC. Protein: CSSGLAGAYNEQFF.